The sequence of this T cell receptor (beta chain) was determined in a study of regulatory T cells in long-lasting Graves disease. Study-wide findings and caveats: A greater number of public clonotypes (approximately 2,500) was shared by persistent patients than by new patients (about 890). Reduced TCR diversity was observed in persistent Graves' patients versus newly diagnosed patients.

Stated time point: persistent/refractory GD, antithyroid drugs over 5 years with positive TRAb. There was RNA extracted from PBMCs, and the TCR library was made from it. With iRepertoire HTBI primers and Arm-PCR of CDR3 regions, TCR beta libraries were built. In TCRdb, the multiplex PCR reads were re-called with MiXCR into one record per CDR3 protein. The top ten hold over 7.5% of the sample, which has under 500,000 distinct CDR3 sequences, around 21% seen once. There are many counts of this clonotype. Its antigen is not known. Looked up from germline, CDR1 is SGHAT and CDR2 is FQNNGV. The CDR3 is made up of 16 amino acids. V was clipped by 3 bases and J by 4 bases; unmatched bases: 9.

This TCR came from a female donor with Graves disease. The sequences come from peripheral blood mononuclear cells (PBMCs), collected when the disease was refractory, from a patient treated with antithyroid drugs. This chain uses TRBV11-2 with TRBJ2-5; 9 bases are a match to TRBD2. The CDR3: CASSFRLAEGVETQYF. The CDR3 bases are TGTGCCAGCAGCTTCCGACTAGCGGAGGGGGTAGAGACCCAGTACTTC.